The rows below give T cell receptor beta chains drawn from one sample of a study of blood T cell repertoires in COVID-19. The method was immunoSEQ multiplex PCR; TCRdb's version includes in-frame clones alone and lacks a portion of them. The sample has some 250,000 clones, 80% to 90% seen once. The sample comprised peripheral blood. The receptor set was obtained from a man between 60 and 75 years old with acute or convalescent COVID-19. The CDR3 runs from the conserved cysteine through the conserved F or W. A D gene is named only where the DNA matches it firmly. Clone size is stated in some rows and not others, as once, few, many or a class when expanded.

>TRBJ1-1|once|TRBV9|TRBD1
TGTGCCAGCAGCGACAACCTTGGGGGACAGATGAACACTGAAGCTTTCTTT
CASSDNLGGQMNTEAFF
>TRBJ2-7|NA|TRBV12-5|TRBD2
TGTGCTAGTGGTTTGCGCGGGAGGTTGGGCGAGCAGTACTTC
CASGLRGRLGEQYF
>TRBJ2-1|NA|TRBV19|NA
TGTGCCAGTAGTATATTGGCAGGGTCCAATGAGCAGTTCTTC
CASSILAGSNEQFF
>TRBJ1-2|NA|TRBV6-5|NA
TGTGCCAGCACGACAGGCTATGGCTACACCTTC
CASTTGYGYTF
>TRBJ1-1|NA|TRBV19|TRBD1
TGTGCCAGTAGTTTCCGACAGGGGGCGAGGGTTGGCGAGGCTTTCTTT
CASSFRQGARVGEAFF
>TRBJ2-6|NA|TRBV11-3|NA
TGTGCCAGCAGCCTGGGGCAGGGCAAGAAGGGGGCCAACGTCCTGACTTTC
CASSLGQGKKGANVLTF
>TRBJ1-2|NA|TRBV3-1/TRBV3-2|TRBD1
TGTGCCAGCAGCCAAAGGACAGGGGGCGGGCATGGCTACACCTTC
CASSQRTGGGHGYTF
>TRBJ2-2|NA|TRBV9|TRBD1
TGTGCCAGCAGCGTAGGTTCACAGGGGGCGACCGGGGAGCTGTTTTTT
CASSVGSQGATGELFF
>TRBJ1-1|once|TRBV6-5|TRBD1
TGTGCCAGCAGTCCCCTGGGGCAGGGGGGCATAGAAGCTTTCTTT
CASSPLGQGGIEAFF
>TRBJ2-3|NA|TRBV14|NA
TGTGCCAGCAGCCCCCAGCGAACAGGGTACACAGATACGCAGTATTTT
CASSPQRTGYTDTQYF
>TRBJ2-3|NA|TRBV6-2/TRBV6-3|NA
TGTGCCAGCAGTTACTCGATACTACCCCGCACAGATACGCAGTATTTT
CASSYSILPRTDTQYF
>TRBJ2-3|NA|TRBV18|NA
TGTGCCAGCTCAACCCGACAGGAGCGCACAGATACGCAGTATTTT
CASSTRQERTDTQYF
>TRBJ2-5|NA|TRBV19|NA
TGTGCCAGTACCCAACAGGGTAACCAAGAGACCCAGTACTTC
CASTQQGNQETQYF
>TRBJ2-7|few|TRBV4-1|TRBD2
TGCGCCAGCAGCCCCAAGGACACCGGGACTAGCTTAGGCGAGCAGTACTTC
CASSPKDTGTSLGEQYF
>TRBJ2-5|NA|TRBV7-9|NA
TGTGCCAGCAGCTTGACACCCCAAGAGACCCAGTACTTC
CASSLTPQETQYF
>TRBJ1-1|NA|TRBV5-4|NA
TGTGCCAGCAGCTTGGGCTTCGACAGTGAAGCTTTCTTT
CASSLGFDSEAFF
>TRBJ2-3|NA|TRBV9|TRBD2
TGTGCCAGCAGCCCCATAGCGGGAGGGCCGACAGATACGCAGTATTTT
CASSPIAGGPTDTQYF
>TRBJ2-7|NA|TRBV30|NA
TGTGCCTGGAGGCAGGGCCACGAGCAGTACTTC
CAWRQGHEQYF
>TRBJ1-2|NA|TRBV7-8|TRBD1
TGTGCCAGCAGCGGACCGACAGGGACTAACTATGGCTACACCTTC
CASSGPTGTNYGYTF
>TRBJ2-1|NA|TRBV7-3|NA
TGTGCCAGCAGCCCAGGATCCTACAATGAGCAGTTCTTC
CASSPGSYNEQFF
>TRBJ1-1|NA|TRBV28|NA
TGTGCCAGCAGTTTCTCTCTGAACACTGAAGCTTTCTTT
CASSFSLNTEAFF